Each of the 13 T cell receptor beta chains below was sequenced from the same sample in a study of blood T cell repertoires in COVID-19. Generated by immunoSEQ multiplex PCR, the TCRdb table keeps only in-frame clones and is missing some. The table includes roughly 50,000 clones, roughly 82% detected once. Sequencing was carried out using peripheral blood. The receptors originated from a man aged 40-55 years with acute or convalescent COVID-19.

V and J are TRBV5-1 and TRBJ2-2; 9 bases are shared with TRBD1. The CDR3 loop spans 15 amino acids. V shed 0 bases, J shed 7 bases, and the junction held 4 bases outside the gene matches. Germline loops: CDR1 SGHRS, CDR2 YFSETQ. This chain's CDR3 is CASSLAQGAGGELFF. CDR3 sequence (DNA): TGCGCCAGCAGCTTGGCACAGGGGGCTGGCGGGGAGCTGTTTTTT.

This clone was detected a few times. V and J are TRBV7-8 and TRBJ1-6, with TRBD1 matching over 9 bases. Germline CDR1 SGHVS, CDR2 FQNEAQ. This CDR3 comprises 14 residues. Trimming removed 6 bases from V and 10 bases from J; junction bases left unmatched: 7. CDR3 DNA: TGTGCCAGCAGGACGACAGGGGGTGGATCACCCCTCCACTTT. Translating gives CASRTTGGGSPLHF.

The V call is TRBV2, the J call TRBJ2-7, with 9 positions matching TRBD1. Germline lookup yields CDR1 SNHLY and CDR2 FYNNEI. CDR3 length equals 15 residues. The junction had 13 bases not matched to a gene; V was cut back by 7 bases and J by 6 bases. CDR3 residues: CASIPYLQGAPEQYF. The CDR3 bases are TGTGCCAGCATTCCTTATCTACAGGGGGCTCCCGAGCAGTACTTC.

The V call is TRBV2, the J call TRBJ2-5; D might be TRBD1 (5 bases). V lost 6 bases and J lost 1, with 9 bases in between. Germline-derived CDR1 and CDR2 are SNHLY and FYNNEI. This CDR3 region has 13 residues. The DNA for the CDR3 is TGTGCCAGCAGGGTGCAGGGCCAAGAGACCCAGTACTTC. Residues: CASRVQGQETQYF.

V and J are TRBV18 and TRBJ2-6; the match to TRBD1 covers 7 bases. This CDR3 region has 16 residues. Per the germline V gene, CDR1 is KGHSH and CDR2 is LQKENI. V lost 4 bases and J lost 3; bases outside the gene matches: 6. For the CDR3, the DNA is TGTGCCAGCTCACGAACGACAGGGCATGGGGCCAACGTCCTGACTTTC. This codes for CASSRTTGHGANVLTF.

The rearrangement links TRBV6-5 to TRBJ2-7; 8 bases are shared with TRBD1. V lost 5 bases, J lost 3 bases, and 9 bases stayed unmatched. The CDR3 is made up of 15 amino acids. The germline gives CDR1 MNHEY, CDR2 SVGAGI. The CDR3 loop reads CASSRTPDRDYEQYF. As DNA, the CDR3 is TGTGCCAGCAGTCGTACCCCGGACAGGGACTACGAGCAGTACTTC.

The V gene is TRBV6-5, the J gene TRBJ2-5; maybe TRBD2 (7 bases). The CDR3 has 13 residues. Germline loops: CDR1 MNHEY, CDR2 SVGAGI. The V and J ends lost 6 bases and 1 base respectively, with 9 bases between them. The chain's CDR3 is CASRRGAQETQYF. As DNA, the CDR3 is TGTGCCAGCAGACGGGGGGCCCAAGAGACCCAGTACTTC.

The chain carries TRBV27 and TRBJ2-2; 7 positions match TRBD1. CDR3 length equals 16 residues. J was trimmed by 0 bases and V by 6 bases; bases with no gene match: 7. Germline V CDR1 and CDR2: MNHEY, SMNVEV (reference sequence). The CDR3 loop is CASRKGALANTGELFF. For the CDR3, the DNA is TGTGCCAGCAGAAAGGGGGCGCTTGCGAACACCGGGGAGCTGTTTTTT.

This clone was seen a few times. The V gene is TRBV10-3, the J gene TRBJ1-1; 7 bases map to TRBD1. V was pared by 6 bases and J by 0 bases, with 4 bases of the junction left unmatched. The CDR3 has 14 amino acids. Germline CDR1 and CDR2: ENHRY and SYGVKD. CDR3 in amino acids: CAIRGDRVNTEAFF. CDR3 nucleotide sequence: TGTGCCATCAGAGGAGACAGGGTGAACACTGAAGCTTTCTTT.

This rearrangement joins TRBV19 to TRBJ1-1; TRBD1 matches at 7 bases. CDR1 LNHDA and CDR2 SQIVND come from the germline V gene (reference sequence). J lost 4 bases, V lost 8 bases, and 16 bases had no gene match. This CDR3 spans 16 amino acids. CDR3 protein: CASSISGQLKSTEAFF. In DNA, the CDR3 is TGTGCCAGTTCAATTTCGGGACAGCTAAAGAGCACTGAAGCTTTCTTT.

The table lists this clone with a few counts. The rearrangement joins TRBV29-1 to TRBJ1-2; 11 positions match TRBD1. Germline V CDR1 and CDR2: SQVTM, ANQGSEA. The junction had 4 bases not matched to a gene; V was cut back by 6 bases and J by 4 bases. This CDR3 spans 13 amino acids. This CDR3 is CSVGTGGGYGYTF. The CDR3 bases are TGCAGCGTAGGGACAGGGGGAGGCTATGGCTACACCTTC. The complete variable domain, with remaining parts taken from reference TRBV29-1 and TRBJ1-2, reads SAVISQKPSRDICQRGTSLTIQCQVDSQVTMMFWYRQQPGQSLTLIATANQGSEATYESGFVIDKFPISRPNLTFSTLTVSNMSPEDSSIYLCSVGTGGGYGYTFGSGTRLTVV.

The CDR3 sequence: CASREGGVYGYTF. The CDR3 coding sequence is TGTGCCAGCAGAGAGGGTGGGGTCTATGGCTACACCTTC. The chain couples TRBV28 to TRBJ1-2; D remains ambiguous. CDR1 and CDR2 from the germline V gene are MDHEN and SYDVKM. V gave up 6 bases and J gave up 4 bases, with 12 bases separating them. This CDR3 contains 13 residues.

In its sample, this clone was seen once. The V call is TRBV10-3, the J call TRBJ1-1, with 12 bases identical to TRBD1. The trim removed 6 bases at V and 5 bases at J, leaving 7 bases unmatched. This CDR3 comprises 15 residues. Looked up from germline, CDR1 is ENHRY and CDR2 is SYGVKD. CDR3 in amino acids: CAIRGTGGGMTEAFF. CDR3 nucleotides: TGTGCCATCAGGGGGACAGGGGGCGGGATGACTGAAGCTTTCTTT.